This T cell receptor beta chain was documented in a study of T cell clones after liver transplantation. The CDR3 sequence is 14 residues long. Germline CDR1 MNHEY, CDR2 SMNVEV (reference sequence). After removal of 5 bases from V and 4 bases from J, the junction contained 5 bases not matched to a gene. Sequencing used immunoSEQ multiplex PCR; TCRdb keeps in-frame clones, though not all of them. The repertoire holds some 15,000 clones, with 92% as singletons. Turning to this clone: Different DNA sequences within this sample yield the same CDR3.

Sorting of unstimulated PBMCs yielded separate CD3+CD4+ and CD3+CD8+ fractions. The chain joins TRBV27 to TRBJ2-1; 7 bases agree with TRBD2. The clonotype was recovered from a human donor who received a liver transplant. Sample: CD8+ T cells from blood, taken before liver transplant. The CDR3 DNA reads as TGTGCCAGCAGTGAGCGGGGCAGTTACAATGAGCAGTTCTTC. This translates into CASSERGSYNEQFF.